The 21 T cell receptor beta chains in this list originate from one sample, sequenced in a study of cytomegalovirus exposure and HLA in healthy donors. Primers: 60 Vbeta forward and 13 Jbeta reverse. Profiling relied on immunoSEQ multiplex PCR, and the TCRdb table lists in-frame clones only, not all of them. The sample includes 200,000 or so clones, more than 75% seen only once; the top ten take roughly 0.4%. Sequenced sample: PBMCs. The receptors derive from a male donor in good health and CMV-seropositive.

The chain joins TRBV10-3 to TRBJ2-1, with a weak D call TRBD2 (7 bases). This CDR3 has 16 amino acids. Germline V gives CDR1 ENHRY, CDR2 SYGVKD. The germline V and J ends were trimmed by 4 bases and 5 bases, with 18 bases remaining between them. The DNA for the CDR3 is TGTGCCATCAGTGTTTCGAAAGGGGGGGCTGACAATGAGCAGTTCTTC. Its translation is CAISVSKGGADNEQFF.

This rearrangement joins TRBV7-2 to TRBJ1-1; D may be TRBD1 (6 bases). V shed 2 bases and J shed 0 bases, with 13 bases lying between them. The CDR3 contains 16 residues. CDR1 and CDR2 from the germline V gene are SGHTA and FQGNSA. The CDR3 reads CASSLLRTAMNTEAFF. CDR3 coding DNA: TGTGCCAGCAGCTTACTGAGGACAGCTATGAACACTGAAGCTTTCTTT.

This clone was detected once. Different DNA sequences within this sample yield the same CDR3. The chain joins TRBV30 to TRBJ2-7; no clear D gene. V was shortened by 1 base and J by 3 bases, with 7 bases between the two germline ends. The germline gives CDR1 GTSNPN, CDR2 SVGIG (reference sequence). This CDR3 spans 12 amino acids. The CDR3 loop reads CAWSGGYYEQYF. CDR3 coding DNA: TGTGCCTGGAGTGGCGGTTACTACGAGCAGTACTTC.

In this sample, this clone turned up once. The rearrangement uses TRBV7-6 and TRBJ1-4; TRBD1 matches 7 bases. The germline V gene has CDR1 SGHVS and CDR2 FNYEAQ. CDR3 length: 15 residues. V lost 6 bases to trimming and J lost 5 bases; unmatched junction nucleotides: 9. The CDR3 reads CASSFGTVKNEKLFF. The CDR3 nucleotides are TGTGCCAGCAGTTTCGGGACAGTTAAAAATGAAAAACTGTTTTTT.

The chain combines TRBV29-1 with TRBJ1-2; tentatively, D is TRBD1 (5 bases). The CDR3 has 13 residues. CDR1 and CDR2 from the germline V gene are SQVTM and ANQGSEA. V was shortened by 2 bases and J by 4 bases, with 11 bases between the two germline ends. CDR3 protein: CSVESRASYGYTF. The CDR3 DNA reads TGCAGCGTTGAATCCAGGGCGTCCTATGGCTACACCTTC.

The chain recombines TRBV7-9 with TRBJ2-1; 7 bases fit TRBD1. Germline values: CDR1 SEHNR, CDR2 FQNEAQ (reference sequence). J was trimmed by 5 bases and V by 0 bases; bases with no gene match: 4. CDR3 length equals 15 residues. The CDR3 region has the DNA TGTGCCAGCAGCTTAGCTTGGGACAGCAACAATGAGCAGTTCTTC. Its protein product is CASSLAWDSNNEQFF.

This chain joins TRBV7-2 and TRBJ2-1; D gene ambiguous. Germline CDR1 and CDR2: SGHTA and FQGNSA. This CDR3 contains 15 residues. The V end was cut by 1 base, the J end by 0 bases, with 7 bases between. The CDR3 DNA follows: TGTGCCAGCAGCTTAGGGGCTATCTCCTACAATGAGCAGTTCTTC. This sequence encodes CASSLGAISYNEQFF.

This clone was observed once. This chain uses TRBV18 with TRBJ1-5, with D possibly TRBD1 on 6 matching bases. V lost 3 bases and J 1 base, leaving 10 bases between the germline ends. Germline CDR1 reads KGHSH; CDR2 reads LQKENI. The CDR3 length is 15 residues. The CDR3 region is CASSPGGPSNQPQHF. The CDR3 coding sequence is TGTGCCAGCTCACCGGGGGGGCCCAGCAATCAGCCCCAGCATTTT.

This rearrangement joins TRBV6-4 to TRBJ2-1, with 7 bases fitting TRBD2. The germline V gene encodes CDR1 MRHNA and CDR2 SNTAGT. CDR3 length: 15 amino acids. V was pared by 3 bases and J by 4 bases, with 6 bases of the junction left unmatched. The CDR3 region is CASSEERDRYNEQFF. DNA of the CDR3: TGTGCCAGCAGTGAGGAGCGGGATAGATACAATGAGCAGTTCTTC.

The gene calls are TRBV10-2 and TRBJ1-5; D is possibly TRBD1 (5 bases). V was cut by 6 bases and J by 2 bases, with 5 bases left in between. CDR1 is WSHSY and CDR2 is SAAADI in the germline V gene. The CDR3 is made up of 12 amino acids. CDR3 in amino acids: CASRQGNQPQHF. The CDR3 nucleotides are TGCGCCAGCAGACAGGGCAATCAGCCCCAGCATTTT.

This clone has only a few counts. The chain has TRBV6-1 and TRBJ2-7; D unresolved. CDR3 length: 13 amino acids. Germline lookup yields CDR1 MNHNS and CDR2 SASEGT. V lost 5 bases and J lost 1, with 9 bases in between. The CDR3 sequence: CASSPRLSYEQYF. The DNA of the CDR3 is TGTGCCAGCAGTCCGCGACTGTCCTACGAGCAGTACTTC.

This chain uses TRBV25-1 with TRBJ2-7, with D possibly being TRBD2 (6 bases). The CDR3 sequence is 13 residues long. V lost 4 bases to trimming and J lost 3 bases, with 10 bases between them. Germline V gene data show CDR1 as MGHDK and CDR2 as SYGVNS. This CDR3 is CASSVGGFYEQYF. The CDR3 DNA reads as TGTGCCAGCAGTGTCGGGGGTTTCTACGAGCAGTACTTC.

This rearrangement joins TRBV27 to TRBJ1-1; possible D gene TRBD1, 6 bases. Trimming cost V 0 bases and J 10 bases, with 9 bases left between them. The CDR3 has 12 amino acids. In germline, CDR1 is MNHEY, CDR2 SMNVEV (reference sequence). CDR3 sequence (DNA): TGTGCCAGCAGTTTATCAGGGGGGGTAGCTTTCTTT. It encodes CASSLSGGVAFF.

This chain links TRBV5-1 with TRBJ2-5; D perhaps matches TRBD2 (7 bases). Germline CDR1 reads SGHRS; CDR2 reads YFSETQ. The CDR3 length is 16 residues. Trimming took 6 bases from V and 4 from J, leaving 22 bases between them. CDR3 sequence reads: CASTLAPRGGGETQYF. CDR3 in DNA: TGCGCCAGCACCCTGGCCCCCAGGGGAGGGGGAGAGACCCAGTACTTC.

J is TRBJ2-7 and V is TRBV6-5; 9 bases map to TRBD1. V lost 7 bases to trimming and J lost 3 bases; unmatched junction nucleotides: 7. The germline V gene encodes CDR1 MNHEY and CDR2 SVGAGI. The CDR3 extends over 14 amino acids. CDR3 protein: CASIQTGGVYEQYF. The CDR3 coding sequence is TGTGCCAGCATCCAGACAGGGGGTGTCTACGAGCAGTACTTC.

This chain uses TRBV5-6 with TRBJ1-5, with D perhaps matching TRBD1 (5 bases). Trimming left V 2 bases short and J 5 bases short, with 11 bases between. This CDR3 region has 14 residues. Germline CDR1 SGHDT, CDR2 YYEEEE. DNA for the CDR3: TGTGCCAGCAGCTTTGGCCAGGGTGATCAGCCCCAGCATTTT. Its protein is CASSFGQGDQPQHF.

This rearrangement joins TRBV4-1 to TRBJ2-7; weak D call: TRBD1 (5 bases). The germline V and J ends were trimmed by 0 bases and 2 bases, with 23 bases remaining between them. Germline-derived CDR1 and CDR2 are MGHRA and YSYEKL. This CDR3 spans 19 amino acids. CDR3 coding DNA: TGCGCCAGCAGCCAAGACGGAGACCGTCCAGGACAAGCCACCTACGAGCAGTACTTC. Its translation is CASSQDGDRPGQATYEQYF.

The chain uses TRBV27 and TRBJ1-6, with TRBD1 matching 7 bases. V gave up 3 bases and J gave up 7 bases; unmatched junction bases: 6. The CDR3 spans 15 residues. Germline lookup yields CDR1 MNHEY and CDR2 SMNVEV (reference sequence). In DNA form, the CDR3 reads TGTGCCAGCAGTTTGGGCGACAGGGCAAATTCACCCCTCCACTTT. Translated: CASSLGDRANSPLHF.

This chain joins TRBV7-9 and TRBJ1-5; TRBD1 aligns across 11 bases. CDR1 SEHNR and CDR2 FQNEAQ come from the germline V gene (reference sequence). V lost 5 bases and J lost 5; bases outside the gene matches: 2. CDR3 length equals 14 residues. CDR3: CASSAGQGDQPQHF. The CDR3 DNA is TGTGCCAGCAGCGCGGGACAGGGGGATCAGCCCCAGCATTTT.

The rearrangement links TRBV6-1 to TRBJ2-7, with 11 bases aligning to TRBD1. CDR3 length equals 14 residues. The V and J ends lost 6 bases and 7 bases, in that order; junction bases with no gene match: 8. Germline CDR1 is MNHNS and CDR2 is SASEGT. CDR3 loop: CASSSRTGGWEQYF. CDR3 nucleotides: TGTGCCAGCAGCTCCAGGACAGGGGGCTGGGAGCAGTACTTC.

This chain uses TRBV6-5 with TRBJ1-5; D uncertain. Germline assignment: CDR1 MNHEY and CDR2 SVGAGI. The V and J ends lost 5 bases and 2 bases respectively, with 10 bases between them. The CDR3 sequence is 14 residues long. CDR3 DNA: TGTGCCAGCAGTACCCCGACTGGCAATCAGCCCCAGCATTTT. Its translation: CASSTPTGNQPQHF.